This entry lists 4 T cell receptor beta chains sequenced from one sample in a study of cytomegalovirus exposure and HLA in healthy donors. In the PCR, 60 Vbeta and 13 Jbeta primers were used. Using immunoSEQ multiplex PCR, the repertoire was profiled, and TCRdb retains in-frame clones only, with some absent. The repertoire has some 180,000 clones, 75% to 90% of them found once; the top ten carry less than 2.5%. The sequenced sample was PBMCs. The receptors shown here come from a male donor in good health and CMV-seronegative.

The J gene is TRBJ1-1, the V gene TRBV30, with D possibly matching TRBD1 (6 bases). This CDR3 spans 14 amino acids. V lost 4 bases to trimming and J lost 0 bases, with 12 bases between them. Germline-derived CDR1 and CDR2 are GTSNPN and SVGIG (reference sequence). The CDR3 reads CAWKAGTLNTEAFF. The CDR3, as DNA: TGTGCCTGGAAAGCCGGGACACTGAACACTGAAGCTTTCTTT.

There are a few counts of this clone. J is TRBJ1-6 and V is TRBV4-1; 8 bases match TRBD1. The germline CDR1 and CDR2 sequences are MGHRA and YSYEKL. This CDR3 has 16 amino acids. J was trimmed by 4 bases and V by 0 bases; bases with no gene match: 2. CDR3 protein: CASSQEGQAYNSPLHF. The CDR3 DNA reads TGCGCCAGCAGCCAAGAGGGACAGGCTTATAATTCACCCCTCCACTTT.

The rearrangement links TRBV27 to TRBJ2-1, with D maybe TRBD2 (6 bases). Germline CDR1 and CDR2: MNHEY and SMNVEV (reference sequence). CDR3 size: 15 residues. Between the trimmed V and J ends, which lost 5 bases and 1 base, there was a span of 12 bases. The DNA for the CDR3 is TGTGCCAGCAGTCTACTAGCTAGGTCCTACAATGAGCAGTTCTTC. It translates to CASSLLARSYNEQFF.

V usage is TRBV28 and J usage is TRBJ1-2, with D unresolved. This CDR3 has 12 amino acids. Germline V gene lookup returns CDR1 MDHEN and CDR2 SYDVKM. V gave up 6 bases and J gave up 1 base, with 6 bases separating them. The CDR3 nucleotides are TGTGCCAGCAGCTCTCTTAACTATGGCTACACCTTC. Residues: CASSSLNYGYTF.